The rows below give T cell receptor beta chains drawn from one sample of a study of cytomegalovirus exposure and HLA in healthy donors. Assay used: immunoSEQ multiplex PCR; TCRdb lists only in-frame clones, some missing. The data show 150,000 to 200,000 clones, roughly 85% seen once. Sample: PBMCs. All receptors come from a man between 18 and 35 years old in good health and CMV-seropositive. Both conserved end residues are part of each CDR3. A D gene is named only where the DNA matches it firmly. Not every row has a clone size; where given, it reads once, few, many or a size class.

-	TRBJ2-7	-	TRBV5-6	TGTGCCAGCAGCCTCGGACAGACGTCCCCCTACGAGCAGTACTTC	CASSLGQTSPYEQYF
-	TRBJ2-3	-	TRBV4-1	TGCGCCAGCAGCCAAGCCTTGGGGGCAACAGATACGCAGTATTTT	CASSQALGATDTQYF
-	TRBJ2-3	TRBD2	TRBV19	TGTGCCAGTAGTATAGACGGGGGGGGCACAGATACGCAGTATTTT	CASSIDGGGTDTQYF
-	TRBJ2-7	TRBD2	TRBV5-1	TGCGCCAGCAGCTTGGATCCGGGACTAGCGGGGGGGGCCGACGAGCAGTACTTC	CASSLDPGLAGGADEQYF
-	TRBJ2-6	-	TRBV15	TGTGCCACCAGCAGGTACGGCTCTGGGGCCAACGTCCTGACTTTC	CATSRYGSGANVLTF
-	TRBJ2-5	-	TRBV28	TGTGCCAGCAGTTTAGATGGGCCGGCCCAGTACTTC	CASSLDGPAQYF
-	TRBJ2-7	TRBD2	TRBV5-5	TGTGCCAGCAGCCTACGGGGGACTAGTCGGTCCTACGAGCAGTACTTC	CASSLRGTSRSYEQYF
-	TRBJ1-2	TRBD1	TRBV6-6	TGTGCCAGCAGCCGAACAGGGGGCGTCTATGGCTACACCTTC	CASSRTGGVYGYTF
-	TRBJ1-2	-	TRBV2	TGTGCCAGCAGCCTCCGTTATGGCTACACCTTC	CASSLRYGYTF
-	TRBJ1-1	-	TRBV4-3	TGCGCCAGCAGCCAAGACCTGGCAGGATCTGAAGCTTTCTTT	CASSQDLAGSEAFF
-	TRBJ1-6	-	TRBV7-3	TGTGCCAGCAGCATAAGCGGACACTATAATTCACCCCTCCACTTT	CASSISGHYNSPLHF
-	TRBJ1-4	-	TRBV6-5	TGTGCCAGCAGTTACTTCCATGACAGACCTAATGAAAAACTGTTTTTT	CASSYFHDRPNEKLFF
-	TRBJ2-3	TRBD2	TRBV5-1	TGCGCCAGCAGCCCGGGACTAGCGGGGGGCGATACGCAGTATTTT	CASSPGLAGGDTQYF
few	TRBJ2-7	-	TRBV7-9	TGTGCCAGCAGCTACCCTACAGGACAAAAAGCCTACGAGCAGTACTTC	CASSYPTGQKAYEQYF
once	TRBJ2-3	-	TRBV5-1	TGCGCCAGCAGCTTGTGGTCAGCAGATACGCAGTATTTT	CASSLWSADTQYF
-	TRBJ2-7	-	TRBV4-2	TGTGCCAGCAGCCAAGATCGCGGGACTTCCTACGAGCAGTACTTC	CASSQDRGTSYEQYF
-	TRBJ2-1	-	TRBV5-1	TGCGCCAGCAGCCAATCCCAGGGGTACAATGAGCAGTTCTTC	CASSQSQGYNEQFF
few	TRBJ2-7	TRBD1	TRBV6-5	TGTGCCACCCGTAGACAGGGGGGTGACGAGCAGTACTTC	CATRRQGGDEQYF
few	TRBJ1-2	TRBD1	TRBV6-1	TGTGCCAGCAGTACTACAGGGGACTATGGCTACACCTTC	CASSTTGDYGYTF
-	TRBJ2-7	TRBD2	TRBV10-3	TGTGCCATCAGTGGGGGACTAGGTTACTACGAGCAGTACTTC	CAISGGLGYYEQYF
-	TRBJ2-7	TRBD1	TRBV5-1	TGCGCCAGCGGCCCGGGACAGACTACTTACGAGCAGTACTTC	CASGPGQTTYEQYF
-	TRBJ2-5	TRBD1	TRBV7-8	TGTGCCAGCCGAAACAGGGGGCGCGATTCAGAGACCCAGTACTTC	CASRNRGRDSETQYF
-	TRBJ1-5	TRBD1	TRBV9	TGTGCCAGCAGCGTAGGGGACAGAAATCAGCCCCAGCATTTT	CASSVGDRNQPQHF
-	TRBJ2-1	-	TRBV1	TGCACCAGCAGGCGGGGTTGTTGCGGGGGGGGCGCCTACAATGAGCAGTTCTTC	CTSRRGCCGGGAYNEQFF
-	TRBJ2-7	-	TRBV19	TGTGCCAGTAGTATCTTCCCGTCTTACTCCTACGAGCAGTACTTC	CASSIFPSYSYEQYF
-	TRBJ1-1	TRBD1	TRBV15	TGTGCCACCAGAAAAGACAGGGGAATGAACACTGAAGCTTTCTTT	CATRKDRGMNTEAFF